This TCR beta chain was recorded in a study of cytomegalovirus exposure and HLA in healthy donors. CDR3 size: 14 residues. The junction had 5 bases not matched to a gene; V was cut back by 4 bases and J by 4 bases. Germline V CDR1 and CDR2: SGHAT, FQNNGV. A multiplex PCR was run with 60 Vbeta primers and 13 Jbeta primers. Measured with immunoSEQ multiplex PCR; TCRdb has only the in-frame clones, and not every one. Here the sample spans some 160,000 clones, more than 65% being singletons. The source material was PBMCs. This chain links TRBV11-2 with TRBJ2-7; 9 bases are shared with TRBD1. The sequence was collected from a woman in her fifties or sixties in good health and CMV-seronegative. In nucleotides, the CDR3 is TGTGCCAGCAGCTCCCGGGACAGGGCTTACGAGCAGTACTTC. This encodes CASSSRDRAYEQYF.